This entry is about one TCR beta chain. This sample stems from a study of T cell responses to AZD1222 COVID-19 vaccine. Sequencing used immunoSEQ multiplex PCR; TCRdb keeps in-frame clones, though not all of them. Of roughly 100,000 clones in the sample, about nine tenths are singletons; the top ten hold 35% to 50%. The CDR3 runs 16 residues. The V gene lost 3 bases and the J gene lost 0 bases, with 12 bases spanning the gap. Looked up from germline, CDR1 is SGHVS and CDR2 is FQNEAQ. V usage is TRBV7-8 and J usage is TRBJ2-4; D gene unclear. The specimen comprised peripheral blood, sampled on day 0 of AZD1222 vaccination. The receptor was isolated from an adult in good health. CDR3 loop: CASSLGGSIAKNIQYF. The DNA of the CDR3 is TGTGCCAGCAGCTTGGGTGGCTCAATAGCCAAAAACATTCAGTACTTC. The full variable domain, with the rest looked up from reference TRBV7-8 and TRBJ2-4, is GAGVSQSPRYKVAKRGQDVALRCDPISGHVSLFWYQQALGQGPEFLTYFQNEAQLDKSGLPSDRFFAERPEGSVSTLKIQRTQQEDSAVYLCASSLGGSIAKNIQYFGAGTRLSVL.